The text below deals with one T cell receptor (beta chain). The antigen is not known. Anyone with autoimmune disease history or systemic immunosuppression was excluded. The data stem from a study of OX40 agonist ivuxolimab in advanced cancers. About the research overall: Prior anti-PD-1, anti-PD-L1 or anti-CTLA-4 therapy did not bar entry, and more than 35% had some.

Whole-study results and caveats: There were also nonresponders showing low normalized T-cell clonal expansion. Dosing at 0.1 to 3.0 mg/kg was accompanied by clonal expansion of CD4+ and CD8+ blood T cells by week 6.

Only in-frame clones appear in the TCRdb table, and some are missing; sequencing was by immunoSEQ multiplex PCR. There are 45,000 to 50,000 clones in the sample; around 74% occur only once, and 1.9% lies in the top ten. The CDR3 length is 16 residues. V gave up 1 base and J gave up 5 bases; unmatched junction bases: 7. CDR1 is SGHNT and CDR2 is YYREEE in the germline V gene (reference sequence). The sequencing here drew on CD4+ or CD8+ T cells sorted from blood, taken in a trial of the OX40 agonist ivuxolimab. The receptor was isolated from an adult with an advanced solid tumor such as melanoma, head and neck, liver or kidney cancer. V and J are TRBV5-4 and TRBJ2-2; 8 bases agree with TRBD2. The CDR3 DNA sequence: TGTGCCAGCAGCTTGCAAACGGGACTAGTAACCGGGGAGCTGTTTTTT. This translates into CASSLQTGLVTGELFF.